A selection of T cell receptor beta chains follows, all from one sample in a study of T-cell memory formation after mild COVID-19. TCRdb re-called the 5' RACE reads through MiXCR, storing one row per CDR3 protein. Altogether under 400,000 distinct CDR3 sequences are present, approximately 21% being singletons, with the ten largest covering under 15%. Input material: PBMCs or a T cell subset sorted from them (not recorded which). Source of these receptors: an adult woman who had mild COVID-19 (a few samples of this study predate the infection). Cell type and time point are not known. The CDR3 runs from the conserved cysteine through the conserved F or W. A D gene is named only where the DNA matches it firmly. The size field is filled for only some rows; it gives once, few, many or a size class.

>TRBJ2-4|TRBV20-1|.|13|.
CSVSFGARNIQYF
TGCAGTGTTTCCTTCGGGGCGCGAAACATTCAGTACTTC
>TRBJ2-2|TRBV12-3/TRBV12-4|few|12|.
CASSLVFGELFF
TGTGCCAGCAGTTTAGTGTTCGGGGAGCTGTTTTTT
>TRBJ2-1|TRBV25-1|.|17|TRBD2
CASSLSIAGGSYNEQFF
TGTGCCAGCAGTCTTTCCATAGCGGGGGGCTCCTACAATGAGCAGTTCTTC
>TRBJ1-2|TRBV2|few|13|.
CASSEVRFKGYTF
TGTGCCAGCAGTGAAGTCAGGTTCAAGGGTTACACCTTC
>TRBJ2-3|TRBV6-2/TRBV6-3|.|18|.
CASSYAQRGEEATDTQYF
TGTGCCAGCAGTTACGCCCAAAGAGGAGAGGAGGCCACAGATACGCAGTATTTT
>TRBJ1-1|TRBV20-1|few|13|.
CSASKGGNTEAFF
TGCAGTGCTAGTAAAGGGGGAAACACTGAAGCTTTCTTT
>TRBJ1-2|TRBV15|few|12|.
CATTPAQGGYTF
TGTGCCACCACCCCCGCCCAGGGTGGCTACACCTTC
>TRBJ2-4|TRBV5-1|.|16|.
CASSSRPGGGGNIQYF
TGCGCCAGCAGCTCCCGACCAGGGGGGGGCGGGAACATTCAGTACTTC
>TRBJ2-7|TRBV4-1|.|15|TRBD2
CASSPYRGGKYEQYF
TGCGCCAGCAGCCCCTACCGCGGGGGGAAGTACGAGCAGTACTTC
>TRBJ1-5|TRBV6-6|few|15|.
CASIQAPVSNQPQHF
TGTGCCAGCATTCAAGCTCCAGTTAGCAATCAGCCCCAGCATTTT